These 31 T cell receptor beta chains originate from one sample sequenced in a study of blood T cell repertoires in COVID-19. Clones were sequenced by immunoSEQ multiplex PCR, and TCRdb holds only the in-frame ones, with some missing. The repertoire consists of some 270,000 clones, with approximately 89% occurring once and the leading ten covering approximately 4.6%. The material sequenced was peripheral blood. Receptors were obtained from a woman in her 40s who had recovered from COVID-19.

This clone has only a few counts. V is TRBV12-3 or TRBV12-4 and J is TRBJ1-1; possible D gene TRBD1, 5 bases. With 7 bases removed from V and 5 bases from J, the gap between germline ends came to 14 bases. This CDR3 is built from 13 residues. Here the CDR3 DNA reads TGTGCCAGCACCTTTACCCGGGGGACTGAAGCTTTCTTT. This gives the protein CASTFTRGTEAFF.

A single count supports this clone. V usage is TRBV21-1 and J usage is TRBJ2-1; the table's TRBD1 call for D was not verified on the DNA. TRBV21-1 is reported as a pseudogene. The CDR3 extends over 16 amino acids. The CDR3, as DNA: TGTGCCAGCAGCAGTACCGGGACAGGGGGCTACAATGAGCAGTTCTTC. As protein: CASSSTGTGGYNEQFF.

The chain employs TRBV7-9 and TRBJ1-4; D unresolved. The germline CDR1 and CDR2 sequences are SEHNR and FQNEAQ (reference sequence). The CDR3 runs 12 residues. V was trimmed by 1 base and J by 11 bases, leaving 8 bases between them. This CDR3 reads CASSLDPGKLFF. The CDR3 DNA follows: TGTGCCAGCAGCTTAGATCCGGGTAAACTGTTTTTT.

The chain joins TRBV19 to TRBJ1-1; tentative D call: TRBD1 (6 bases). Deletions cut 11 bases from V and 7 bases from J, with 17 bases between. Germline V gene lookup returns CDR1 LNHDA and CDR2 SQIVND (reference sequence). This CDR3 is built from 12 residues. CDR3 DNA: TGTGCCTCTACGGACAGAGGCGATGAAGCTTTCTTT. Translation: CASTDRGDEAFF.

There are a few counts of this clone. The rearrangement joins TRBV30 to TRBJ2-1; unclear D gene. The germline CDR1 and CDR2 sequences are GTSNPN and SVGIG (reference sequence). The CDR3 is 12 amino acids. Between the trimmed V and J ends, which lost 2 bases and 4 bases, there was a span of 6 bases. CDR3 sequence reads: CAWSPNYNEQFF. Written as DNA, the CDR3 is TGTGCCTGGAGTCCCAATTACAATGAGCAGTTCTTC.

The DNA of the CDR3 is TGTGCCTGGAGGAAAGCGGGGGGGCTGGATGAGCAGTTCTTC. It specifies CAWRKAGGLDEQFF. The chain uses TRBV30 and TRBJ2-1; 10 nucleotides match TRBD2. Germline values: CDR1 GTSNPN, CDR2 SVGIG (reference sequence). V dropped 3 bases and J dropped 8; count of bases not matched to a gene: 7. The CDR3 loop spans 14 amino acids.

The rearrangement uses TRBV5-1 and TRBJ2-3; 7 nucleotides align to TRBD1. J was trimmed by 4 bases and V by 5 bases; bases with no gene match: 7. CDR3 length: 14 amino acids. The germline gives CDR1 SGHRS, CDR2 YFSETQ. In DNA, the CDR3 is TGCGCCAGCAGGGAAGGGGGCGCTGCAGATACGCAGTATTTT. Amino acids: CASREGGAADTQYF.

This clone was detected many times. The V and J genes are TRBV24-1 and TRBJ2-3, with TRBD1 identical over 8 bases. There are 17 residues in the CDR3. The V and J ends lost 4 bases and 5 bases, in that order; junction bases with no gene match: 13. CDR1 and CDR2 from the germline V gene are KGHDR and SFDVKD. DNA of the CDR3: TGTGCCACCAGTGACCCCGCAAGACAGGGGTGGGAAGATACGCAGTATTTT. Translating gives CATSDPARQGWEDTQYF.

The chain is built from TRBV11-1 and TRBJ1-2; tentatively, D is TRBD1 (6 bases). This CDR3 spans 14 amino acids. CDR1 SGHAT and CDR2 FQDESV come from the germline V gene (reference sequence). V was cut by 5 bases and J by 4 bases, with 14 bases left in between. The CDR3 bases are TGTGCCAGCAGCGCCGCACAGGGTAGCTATGGCTACACCTTC. Amino acids: CASSAAQGSYGYTF.

This clone has more than one count but fewer than ten. V and J are TRBV19 and TRBJ2-1; the match to TRBD1 covers 7 bases. V lost 3 bases, J lost 6 bases, and 11 bases stayed unmatched. CDR3 length equals 16 residues. Germline assignment: CDR1 LNHDA and CDR2 SQIVND (reference sequence). CDR3 bases: TGTGCCAGTAGTATCATCGGGACGACAGGGACCAATGAGCAGTTCTTC. The encoded protein is CASSIIGTTGTNEQFF. Full variable domain (outside the CDR3, taken from reference TRBV19 and TRBJ2-1): DGGITQSPKYLFRKEGQNVTLSCEQNLNHDAMYWYRQDPGQGLRLIYYSQIVNDFQKGDIAEGYSVSREKKESFPLTVTSAQKNPTAFYLCASSIIGTTGTNEQFFGPGTRLTVL.

The chain has TRBV6-5 and TRBJ2-7; D is perhaps TRBD2 (6 bases). The CDR3 contains 15 residues. V lost 7 bases and J 2 bases, leaving 18 bases between the germline ends. Germline V gene sequence: CDR1 MNHEY, CDR2 SVGAGI. The CDR3 is CASTREVAAAYEQYV. The CDR3 nucleotides read TGTGCCAGCACTCGAGAGGTAGCGGCTGCCTACGAGCAGTACGTC.

CDR3 residues: CASSYPLGGEASPLHF. The CDR3 bases are TGTGCCAGCAGTTACCCCTTAGGTGGAGAGGCATCACCCCTCCACTTT. The chain uses TRBV6-2 or TRBV6-3 and TRBJ1-6; D remains ambiguous. V dropped 2 bases and J dropped 10 bases, with 18 bases sitting between them. This CDR3 region has 16 residues. The germline gives CDR1 MNHEY, CDR2 SVGEGT.

The chain is built from TRBV9 and TRBJ1-3; D remains ambiguous. The CDR3 is 14 amino acids. The germline gives CDR1 SGDLS, CDR2 YYNGEE. With 1 base removed from V and 2 bases from J, the gap between germline ends came to 7 bases. DNA for the CDR3: TGTGCCAGCAGCGTAAAGACTCCTGGAAACACCATATATTTT. The encoded protein is CASSVKTPGNTIYF. Based on the CDR3 plus reference TRBV9 and TRBJ1-3, the full variable domain is DSGVTQTPKHLITATGQRVTLRCSPRSGDLSVYWYQQSLDQGLQFLIQYYNGEERAKGNILERFSAQQFPDLHSELNLSSLELGDSALYFCASSVKTPGNTIYFGEGSWLTVV.

With respect to this clone: The sample contains more than one DNA sequence encoding this CDR3. The genes are TRBV18 and TRBJ2-5; 8 bases map to TRBD2. The J segment lost 5 bases and the V segment lost 2 bases, leaving 4 bases of the junction unmatched. This CDR3 has 14 amino acids. Germline V CDR1 and CDR2: KGHSH, LQKENI. DNA of the CDR3: TGTGCCAGCTCACCAGGACTAGCTGGGGAGACCCAGTACTTC. The encoded protein is CASSPGLAGETQYF.

In the case of this clone: A much larger clone lies a single base off, so this may be a read error. The chain employs TRBV7-3 and TRBJ1-5; TRBD1 might be the D (5 bases). Germline-derived CDR1 and CDR2 are SGHTA and FQGTGA. This CDR3 spans 14 amino acids. The CDR3 DNA is TGTGTCAGCAGCTTATCCGGGGGAAATCAGCCCCAGCATTTT. It codes for CVSSLSGGNQPQHF. The complete variable domain, with remaining parts taken from reference TRBV7-3 and TRBJ1-5, reads GAGVSQTPSNKVTEKGKYVELRCDPISGHTALYWYRQSLGQGPEFLIYFQGTGAADDSGLPNDRFFAVRPEGSVSTLKIQRTERGDSAVYLCVSSLSGGNQPQHFGDGTRLSIL.

The chain recombines TRBV29-1 with TRBJ1-2; D is uncertain. Germline V lookup: CDR1 SQVTM, CDR2 ANQGSEA. V lost 2 bases and J 5 bases, leaving 6 bases between the germline ends. This CDR3 has 11 residues. CDR3 sequence reads: CSVESGYGYTF. The CDR3 region has the DNA TGCAGCGTTGAATCGGGGTATGGCTACACCTTC.

This clone was seen once. The V call is TRBV12-3 or TRBV12-4, the J call TRBJ1-1, with 8 bases fitting TRBD1. The V segment lost 9 bases and the J segment 1 base; nucleotides outside the gene matches: 1. CDR3 length: 12 amino acids. CDR3 coding DNA: TGTGCCAGTGGACAGGGGAACACTGAAGCTTTCTTT. This codes for CASGQGNTEAFF.

This clone appeared a single time. The chain employs TRBV28 and TRBJ1-4; D not resolved. The germline V gene has CDR1 MDHEN and CDR2 SYDVKM. V gave up 1 base and J gave up 0 bases, with 9 bases separating them. The CDR3 sequence is 16 residues long. CDR3 DNA sequence: TGTGCCAGCAGTTTATATAGAGCTGCAACTAATGAAAAACTGTTTTTT. The encoded protein is CASSLYRAATNEKLFF.

The J gene is TRBJ1-3, the V gene TRBV18; 7 bases align to TRBD1. Germline CDR1 and CDR2: KGHSH and LQKENI. V dropped 0 bases and J dropped 2; count of bases not matched to a gene: 4. The CDR3 has 16 residues. The CDR3 protein is CASSPPLTGPGNTIYF. The CDR3, as DNA: TGTGCCAGCTCACCACCTTTGACAGGGCCTGGAAACACCATATATTTT.

The chain combines TRBV25-1 with TRBJ2-1; D perhaps matches TRBD2 (6 bases). Deletions cut 2 bases from V and 7 bases from J, with 18 bases between. Germline CDR1 reads MGHDK; CDR2 reads SYGVNS. The length of the CDR3 is 16 residues. As DNA, the CDR3 is TGTGCCAGCAGTGAACATGGGGGAGGAGTGAAGAATGAGCAGTTCTTC. It encodes CASSEHGGGVKNEQFF.

The V and J genes are TRBV27 and TRBJ2-7, with 7 bases identical to TRBD1. The CDR3 is made up of 14 amino acids. Germline lookup yields CDR1 MNHEY and CDR2 SMNVEV (reference sequence). The CDR3 DNA is TGTGCCAGCAGTATATCACAGGGGTCATACGAGCAGTACGTC. It translates to CASSISQGSYEQYV.

This chain uses TRBV2 with TRBJ2-7, with D possibly TRBD2 on 6 matching bases. This CDR3 spans 14 amino acids. V dropped 8 bases and J dropped 2 bases, with 16 bases sitting between them. Germline V gene data show CDR1 as SNHLY and CDR2 as FYNNEI. The CDR3 sequence is CASGGAVMAYEQYF. The CDR3, as DNA: TGTGCCAGCGGAGGGGCAGTGATGGCCTACGAGCAGTACTTC.

The chain employs TRBV2 and TRBJ1-2; 7 bases line up with TRBD1. J lost 6 bases, V lost 6 bases, and 7 bases had no gene match. The CDR3 contains 13 residues. Per the germline V gene, CDR1 is SNHLY and CDR2 is FYNNEI. This chain's CDR3 is CASRLDRRDGYTF. The DNA for the CDR3 is TGTGCCAGCAGACTGGACAGGCGAGATGGCTACACCTTC. The full variable domain, in which reference TRBV2 and TRBJ1-2 provide the parts outside the CDR3, is EPEVTQTPSHQVTQMGQEVILRCVPISNHLYFYWYRQILGQKVEFLVSFYNNEISEKSEIFDDQFSVERPDGSNFTLKIRSTKLEDSAMYFCASRLDRRDGYTFGSGTRLTVV.

The genes are TRBV5-4 and TRBJ2-3, with D perhaps TRBD2 (5 bases). Trimming took off 0 bases at V and 0 bases at J, with 8 bases between the two ends. CDR3 length: 15 residues. Germline CDR1 is SGHNT and CDR2 is YYREEE (reference sequence). CDR3: CASSLDPGSTDTQYF. The CDR3 DNA follows: TGTGCCAGCAGCTTGGATCCGGGGAGCACAGATACGCAGTATTTT.

The V and J genes are TRBV6-2 or TRBV6-3 and TRBJ2-1; 7 bases fit TRBD1. After removal of 2 bases from V and 8 bases from J, the junction contained 0 bases not matched to a gene. Per germline, CDR1 MNHEY and CDR2 SVGEGT. The CDR3 runs to 12 residues. The CDR3 coding sequence is TGTGCCAGCAGTTACAGGGGGCATGAGCAGTTCTTC. Its translation is CASSYRGHEQFF.

The chain couples TRBV5-6 to TRBJ2-7; D unresolved. The CDR3 has 13 residues. Germline V gene data show CDR1 as SGHDT and CDR2 as YYEEEE. The ends were cut back, 4 bases at V and 2 bases at J, with 10 bases in the middle. CDR3 DNA sequence: TGTGCCAGCAGCCGAACCCGGGCCTACGAGCAGTACTTC. This encodes CASSRTRAYEQYF.

The chain has TRBV7-2 and TRBJ2-3; 7 nucleotides align to TRBD2. V lost 3 bases to trimming and J lost 1 base; unmatched junction nucleotides: 4. Germline V gene lookup returns CDR1 SGHTA and CDR2 FQGNSA. The CDR3 is 15 residues long. Here the CDR3 DNA reads TGTGCCAGCAGCTTCGGACTAGTTGGCACAGATACGCAGTATTTT. Protein sequence: CASSFGLVGTDTQYF.

The rearrangement links TRBV19 to TRBJ2-5; 10 bases match TRBD1. CDR3 length: 15 residues. CDR1 is LNHDA, CDR2 SQIVND, per germline (reference sequence). The V gene end was trimmed by 6 bases and the J gene end by 1 base; junction bases not matched to a gene: 5. This CDR3 reads CASRGTGAFQETQYF. CDR3 DNA: TGTGCCAGTAGGGGGACAGGGGCCTTCCAAGAGACCCAGTACTTC.

The J gene is TRBJ2-2, the V gene TRBV10-3; TRBD2 might be the D (5 bases). Per the germline V gene, CDR1 is ENHRY and CDR2 is SYGVKD. Trimming stripped 8 bases from V and 2 bases from J, with 12 bases between. This CDR3 is built from 14 residues. Here the CDR3 DNA reads TGTGCCATCGGAGCTAGCACTAACACCGGGGAGCTGTTTTTT. Its translation: CAIGASTNTGELFF.

This clone was observed once. This chain connects TRBV30 to TRBJ1-5; D gene unclear. Trimming shortened V by 3 bases and J by 4 bases, and 10 bases separated the two germline ends. Per germline, CDR1 GTSNPN and CDR2 SVGIG (reference sequence). The CDR3 runs 13 residues. The CDR3 DNA sequence: TGTGCCTGGAGCACCGGGTTAAATCAGCCCCAGCATTTT. Its protein product is CAWSTGLNQPQHF.

This clone was seen more than once but under ten times. This sequence joins TRBV4-2 and TRBJ2-1; D is unresolved. V lost 5 bases and J 1 base, leaving 9 bases between the germline ends. Germline V CDR1 and CDR2: LGHNA, YNFKEQ. The CDR3 runs 14 residues. CDR3: CASSVGASYNEQFF. CDR3 coding DNA: TGTGCCAGCAGCGTGGGCGCATCCTACAATGAGCAGTTCTTC.